The present TCR beta chain was sequenced within a study of cytomegalovirus exposure and HLA in healthy donors. Study-wide findings and caveats: In an earlier analysis, most TCR beta V segments were productive about 87% or about 30% of the time. The dataset shows that most TCR sequences were rare, while some public TCRs occurred in many donors. Later examination showed HLA-associated TCR beta chains had greater clonal expansion than equally common others. A missense variant in DCLRE1C was later tied to TCR beta V- and J-gene trimming.

With 60 Vbeta and 13 Jbeta primers, the PCR was carried out. Some clones are missing from TCRdb's copy, which holds only in-frame ones; the method was immunoSEQ multiplex PCR. Altogether some 110,000 clones are present, roughly 73% being singletons, with the ten largest covering 2% to 3%. Note on this clone: As yet, its antigen is unknown.

The V gene's germline CDR1 is KGHSH and CDR2 LQKENI. With V trimmed by 3 bases and J by 3 bases, 3 bases remained unmatched. CDR3 length: 15 amino acids. This clonotype was obtained from a man aged 40-50 years in good health and CMV-seronegative. Sequencing was carried out using PBMCs. The chain employs TRBV18 and TRBJ1-1; 11 nucleotides line up with TRBD1. The CDR3 sequence is CASSPGQGGYTEAFF. The CDR3 nucleotides read TGTGCCAGCTCACCGGGACAGGGGGGGTACACTGAAGCTTTCTTT.